The rows below give T cell receptor beta chains drawn from one sample of a study of T-cell reconstitution after alpha-beta-depleted transplantation in children. TCRdb independently ran MiXCR on the PCR reads; one entry per CDR3 protein. The data contain 200,000 to 250,000 distinct CDR3 sequences, approximately 8.4% of them seen just once; the ten biggest clones take up 35% to 40%. The material was PBMCs, mostly from graft donor cells, obtained 360 days after TCRalphabeta/CD19-depleted stem cell transplant. All receptors come from a male patient aged 2 to 10 who had a stem cell transplant for acute myeloid leukemia, so the T cells may come from the graft donor. The CDR3 runs from the conserved cysteine through the conserved F or W. D genes are given only for firm matches. Size is omitted from some rows. Given values are once, few, many or a class for expanded clones.

>.|TRBV15|.|TRBJ2-1
TGTGCCACCAGCTATTGGGGGCAGGGCTCCTACAATGAGCAGTTCTTC
CATSYWGQGSYNEQFF
>.|TRBV6-2/TRBV6-3|.|TRBJ1-6
TGTGCCAGCAGATGGACAGCTAATTCACCCCTCCACTTT
CASRWTANSPLHF
>.|TRBV4-3|many|TRBJ1-1
TGCGCCAGCAGCCAAGAAATGGCGGGTAACACTGAAGCTTTCTTT
CASSQEMAGNTEAFF
>.|TRBV5-1|.|TRBJ1-1
TGCGCCAGCAGCTTTGGGTCGGTGAACACTGAAGCTTTCTTT
CASSFGSVNTEAFF
>TRBD1|TRBV4-1|many|TRBJ2-2
TGCGCCAGCAGCCAAGGAGGGACAGGAGGGGTCGGGGAGCTGTTTTTT
CASSQGGTGGVGELFF
>.|TRBV12-3/TRBV12-4|many|TRBJ1-4
TGTGCCAGCAGCCCCCGAGGGGTAGTGAGTGAAAAACTGTTTTTT
CASSPRGVVSEKLFF
>.|TRBV29-1|.|TRBJ2-3
TGCAGCGTTGTCCGCGCGGGAGATACGCAGTATTTT
CSVVRAGDTQYF
>.|TRBV20-1|.|TRBJ2-1
TGCAGTGCTAGTCGTTTTTCCACAAGATACAATGAGCAGTTCTTC
CSASRFSTRYNEQFF
>.|TRBV14|.|TRBJ2-5
TGTGCCAGCAGCCAAGAACCAGAGACCCAGTACTTC
CASSQEPETQYF
>TRBD1|TRBV25-1|many|TRBJ2-6
TGTGCCAGCAGTGAATATATAGGGGGCGGTGGGGCCAACGTCCTGACTTTC
CASSEYIGGGGANVLTF
>.|TRBV5-1|few|TRBJ2-3
TGCGCCAGCAGCTTGGTAGGAGACCCCAGCACAGATACGCAGTATTTT
CASSLVGDPSTDTQYF
>.|TRBV7-9|few|TRBJ1-6
TGTGCCAGCAGCTATTCGAGGGCTGGGAATTCACCCCTCCACTTT
CASSYSRAGNSPLHF
>.|TRBV7-9|many|TRBJ2-3
TGTGCCAGCAGCTTAGGGGTGCAGTATTTT
CASSLGVQYF
>.|TRBV4-3|few|TRBJ2-1
TGCGCCAGCAGCGAAACCCTAAAGGGGCAGGGCGGCAATGAGCAGTTCTTC
CASSETLKGQGGNEQFF
>TRBD1|TRBV12-3/TRBV12-4|many|TRBJ1-2
TGTGCCAGCAGTCCCCGACAGGGATATGGCTACACCTTC
CASSPRQGYGYTF
>.|TRBV5-1|many|TRBJ2-1
TGCGCCAGCAGCTTGACCGGAAGCTCCTACAATGAGCAGTTCTTC
CASSLTGSSYNEQFF
>.|TRBV4-1|many|TRBJ2-3
TGCGCCAGCAGCCTCCTCCCCGGTGGTCTCACAGATACGCAGTATTTT
CASSLLPGGLTDTQYF
>.|TRBV5-1|many|TRBJ2-2
TGCGCCAGCAGCGGGGCAGGACCCACCGGGGAGCTGTTTTTT
CASSGAGPTGELFF
>.|TRBV12-3/TRBV12-4|.|TRBJ2-5
TGTGCCAGCAGTTTTCAGTCAGGACTCGGGGAGACCCAGTACTTC
CASSFQSGLGETQYF
>.|TRBV9|many|TRBJ2-4
TGTGCCAGCAGCGTAGACCGCAGGGGAAACATTCAGTACTTC
CASSVDRRGNIQYF
>TRBD2|TRBV25-1|few|TRBJ2-1
TGTGCCAGCGGACCGGGACTAGCGGCTTACAATGAGCAGTTCTTC
CASGPGLAAYNEQFF
>TRBD2|TRBV29-1|many|TRBJ2-5
TGCAGCGTTGAAGAAGCAGCTAGCGGGAGACGCGAGACCCAGTACTTC
CSVEEAASGRRETQYF
>.|TRBV18|.|TRBJ2-1
TGTGCCAGCTCACCACCGGGGGCAGAATCCTACAATGAGCAGTTCTTC
CASSPPGAESYNEQFF
>TRBD2|TRBV3-1|.|TRBJ2-3
TGTGCCAGCAGCACTCTAGCGGGGGGCCGCGGTAGCACAGATACGCAGTATTTT
CASSTLAGGRGSTDTQYF
>TRBD2|TRBV11-2|.|TRBJ2-3
TGTGCCAGCAGAAAAGGGACTAGCGGGAGGTCCCCCACAGATACGCAGTATTTT
CASRKGTSGRSPTDTQYF
>TRBD2|TRBV5-1|many|TRBJ2-7
TGCGCCAGCAGCTCATCACTAGCGGGAGTAGGAGAGCAGTACTTC
CASSSSLAGVGEQYF
>TRBD2|TRBV5-1|many|TRBJ2-1
TGCGCCAGCAGCTTGGAGACTGTCCTAGCGGCCATCTACAATGAGCAGTTCTTC
CASSLETVLAAIYNEQFF
>.|TRBV3-1|.|TRBJ2-1
TGTGCCAGCAGCCAAGAGATCTCGGGGGCGGGGACCTACAATGAGCAGTTCTTC
CASSQEISGAGTYNEQFF
>.|TRBV6-2/TRBV6-3|many|TRBJ1-2
TGTGCCAGCAGTTACACCGCTCGGTATGGCTACACCTTC
CASSYTARYGYTF
>.|TRBV20-1|many|TRBJ1-1
TGCAGTGCGCCGTCACAGGTTGACACTGAAGCTTTCTTT
CSAPSQVDTEAFF
>.|TRBV6-1|few|TRBJ1-3
TGTGCCAGCAGTGTGGACAGATACTCTGGAAACACCATATATTTT
CASSVDRYSGNTIYF
>.|TRBV12-3/TRBV12-4|many|TRBJ2-5
TGTGCCAGCAGTTTTGGGGGAGAGACCCAGTACTTC
CASSFGGETQYF
>TRBD2|TRBV27|.|TRBJ2-2
TGTGCCAGCAGATGGGGGGGGAACACCGGGGAGCTGTTTTTT
CASRWGGNTGELFF
>.|TRBV20-1|.|TRBJ2-4
TGCAGTGCTACCGGACCGCTTTCGAACCGGAACATTCAGTACTTC
CSATGPLSNRNIQYF
>TRBD1|TRBV5-1|.|TRBJ2-3
TGCGCCAGCAGCGACAGGGTTATGTGGACAGATACGCAGTATTTT
CASSDRVMWTDTQYF
>TRBD1|TRBV5-1|many|TRBJ1-1
TGCGCCAGCAGCTTCAGGGGGCCCACTGAAGCTTTCTTT
CASSFRGPTEAFF
>TRBD1|TRBV4-2|.|TRBJ2-6
TGTGCCAGCAGCCACCGACAGGGGGCGGGCGGGGCCAACGTCCTGACTTTC
CASSHRQGAGGANVLTF
>TRBD1|TRBV6-2/TRBV6-3|.|TRBJ1-1
TGTGCCAGCAGTTACCAGGGACAGGGGAGGACTGAAGCTTTCTTT
CASSYQGQGRTEAFF
>.|TRBV29-1|.|TRBJ2-7
TGCAGCGTTGGCAGGGTGGACGAGCAGTACTTC
CSVGRVDEQYF
>.|TRBV4-1|many|TRBJ2-5
TGCGCCAGCAGCCATGTTACCCCAGAGACCCAGTACTTC
CASSHVTPETQYF
>.|TRBV4-1|.|TRBJ2-7
TGCGCCAGCAGCCAAGGGAGAACTAGGAGCGCATACGAGCAGTACTTC
CASSQGRTRSAYEQYF
>.|TRBV7-2|.|TRBJ2-3
TGTGCCAGCAGCTCCGGGCGGTCAGGAGATACGCAGTATTTT
CASSSGRSGDTQYF
>TRBD1|TRBV12-3/TRBV12-4|many|TRBJ1-2
TGTGCCAGCAGCCGACAGGGGATAGGCTATGGCTACACCTTC
CASSRQGIGYGYTF
>.|TRBV20-1|.|TRBJ2-7
TGCAGTGCTAGGGGCCCCTCCCACGAGCAGTACTTC
CSARGPSHEQYF
>.|TRBV18|.|TRBJ1-2
TGTGCCAGCTCACCACGGCAGAGCTATGGCTACACCTTC
CASSPRQSYGYTF
>TRBD2|TRBV5-1|.|TRBJ2-1
TGCGCCAGCAGCTTGCCACTAGCGGGAGCTTCGGTTAGGTCCTACAATGAGCAGTTCTTC
CASSLPLAGASVRSYNEQFF
>TRBD1|TRBV20-1|.|TRBJ1-5
TGCAGTGTAATCAGGGGGGATAGCAATCAGCCCCAGCATTTT
CSVIRGDSNQPQHF
>.|TRBV4-1|.|TRBJ2-7
TGCGCCAGCAGCCCCGTCTGGGCGGGCTCCTACGAGCAGTACTTC
CASSPVWAGSYEQYF
>TRBD2|TRBV7-9|many|TRBJ2-2
TGTGCCTGGAGGAGGCGGGAGAGCACCGGGGAGCTGTTTTTT
CAWRRRESTGELFF
>TRBD2|TRBV10-3|many|TRBJ2-2
TGTGCCATGACTAGCGCGAACACCGGGGAGCTGTTTTTT
CAMTSANTGELFF
>.|TRBV3-1|many|TRBJ2-2
TGTGCCAGCAGCCAAGAAGTTAGATTCGGGGAGCTGTTTTTT
CASSQEVRFGELFF
>.|TRBV5-6|.|TRBJ1-1
TGTGCCAGCAGCTTGGGGCAGCGGAACACTGAAGCTTTCTTT
CASSLGQRNTEAFF
>.|TRBV6-5|many|TRBJ2-3
TGTGCCAGCAGGTGGCCTAGGACAAGCACAGATACGCAGTATTTT
CASRWPRTSTDTQYF